Listed here is a single T cell receptor (beta chain). These data are taken from a study of blood T cell repertoires in COVID-19. Across the study: The United States, Italy and Spain were the sources of the acute and convalescent COVID-19 samples. T cells, B-cell-depleted T cells, or PBMCs supplied cDNA or gDNA.

Original methodology: From reference gene primer amplification, estimates of nucleated cell counts were derived. The repertoire was sequenced with immunoSEQ multiplex PCR; TCRdb's copy has only in-frame clones and lacks some. V, J and clone size reflect that table, while D and trimming were determined from the DNA. The sample has about 250,000 clones, roughly 87% seen once; the top ten hold approximately 0.8%. CDR1 and CDR2 (germline): SNHLY, FYNNEI. The V and J ends lost 2 bases and 1 base respectively, with 11 bases between them. The CDR3 length is 16 residues. The rearrangement uses TRBV2 and TRBJ2-2, with D perhaps matching TRBD2 (5 bases). Sequences were obtained from peripheral blood. The TCR sequence derives from a woman aged 25 to 45 with acute or convalescent COVID-19. DNA of the CDR3: TGTGCCAGCAGTGAATCGGGAAACCTGAACACCGGGGAGCTGTTTTTT. Translation: CASSESGNLNTGELFF. The full variable domain, completed using reference TRBV2 and TRBJ2-2, is EPEVTQTPSHQVTQMGQEVILRCVPISNHLYFYWYRQILGQKVEFLVSFYNNEISEKSEIFDDQFSVERPDGSNFTLKIRSTKLEDSAMYFCASSESGNLNTGELFFGEGSRLTVL.